The sequence of this T cell receptor (beta chain) was determined in a study of blood T cell repertoires in COVID-19. Overall study: Sample material is recorded as cDNA or gDNA derived from T cells, B-cell-depleted T cells, or PBMCs.

Trimming at V came to 1 base and at J to 4 bases, leaving 1 base not matched to a gene. The length of the CDR3 is 15 residues. The germline gives CDR1 SGHTA, CDR2 FQGNSA. Study processing details: Amplifying reference gene primers gave estimates of nucleated cell counts. Using immunoSEQ multiplex PCR, the repertoire was profiled, and TCRdb retains in-frame clones only, with some absent. From that table come the V and J calls and clone size; the DNA was used to work out D and trimming. The table records about 68,000 clones, about 90% of them present only once. The V and J genes are TRBV7-2 and TRBJ2-1; 10 bases map to TRBD2. Material for sequencing was peripheral blood. This receptor was obtained from a human donor in a cohort sampled during active COVID-19. The CDR3 nucleotides are TGTGCCAGCAGCTTAGGACTAGCGGGTTACAATGAGCAGTTCTTC. As protein: CASSLGLAGYNEQFF.